Listed below are T cell receptor beta chains from one sample, sequenced in a study of T-cell reconstitution after alpha-beta-depleted transplantation in children. TCRdb reprocessed the PCR reads with MiXCR, giving one entry per CDR3 protein. There are 600,000 to 700,000 distinct CDR3 sequences in the sample; 16% occur only once, and 1.1% lies in the top ten. Source: PBMCs from the stem cell graft donor, taken from the stem cell graft. All receptors come from a human donor who donated a stem cell graft to a child with acute myeloid leukemia. Each CDR3 is given with its conserved first and last residue. A D gene is named only where the DNA matches it firmly. Clone size, where shown, is once, few, many, or a class for clones that have expanded.

CASSSLPDYGYTF	TGTGCCAGCAGCTCCCTCCCTGACTATGGCTACACCTTC	TRBJ1-2	-	TRBV7-2	many
CSASENSYEQYF	TGCAGTGCTAGTGAGAACTCCTACGAGCAGTACTTC	TRBJ2-7	-	TRBV20-1	many
CAITDGQGNNSPLHF	TGTGCCATCACCGACGGACAGGGAAATAATTCACCCCTCCACTTT	TRBJ1-6	TRBD1	TRBV10-3	many
CSATSTGPAVETQYF	TGCAGTGCAACCTCGACAGGCCCGGCGGTTGAGACCCAGTACTTC	TRBJ2-5	-	TRBV20-1	-
CASSSAQRGSETQYF	TGTGCCAGCAGCTCAGCGCAGCGGGGGTCCGAGACCCAGTACTTC	TRBJ2-5	TRBD2	TRBV5-6	few
CASSTQGANTDSTQYF	TGTGCCAGCAGTACCCAGGGGGCAAACACAGATAGTACGCAGTATTTT	TRBJ2-3	TRBD1	TRBV25-1	few
CASSLAGGTKNIQYF	TGTGCCAGCAGCTTAGCGGGGGGAACCAAAAACATTCAGTACTTC	TRBJ2-4	-	TRBV7-2	few
CASSTSGTEYQETQYF	TGTGCCAGCAGCACCTCCGGGACAGAGTACCAAGAGACCCAGTACTTC	TRBJ2-5	TRBD1	TRBV7-2	-
CASSLGGFDTEAFF	TGTGCCAGCAGCTTAGGGGGTTTCGACACTGAAGCTTTCTTT	TRBJ1-1	-	TRBV7-3	-
CASSYYNEQYF	TGTGCCAGCAGTTACTACAACGAGCAGTACTTC	TRBJ2-7	-	TRBV6-2/TRBV6-3	-
CASSLQGGANYGYTF	TGTGCCAGCAGCTTACAAGGGGGGGCTAACTATGGCTACACCTTC	TRBJ1-2	-	TRBV7-9	-
CASSAPGTSNNEQFF	TGTGCCAGCAGCGCCCCCGGGACTAGCAACAATGAGCAGTTCTTC	TRBJ2-1	TRBD2	TRBV7-9	-
CASSLGLAGGPSTDTQYF	TGTGCCAGCAGTTTGGGACTAGCGGGGGGGCCGTCCACAGATACGCAGTATTTT	TRBJ2-3	TRBD2	TRBV12-3/TRBV12-4	-
CASLLAGADTQYF	TGTGCCAGCCTACTAGCGGGGGCAGATACGCAGTATTTT	TRBJ2-3	TRBD2	TRBV12-3/TRBV12-4	few
CASTLDLYNEQFF	TGTGCCAGCACCCTGGACCTTTACAATGAGCAGTTCTTC	TRBJ2-1	-	TRBV7-2	many
CASSLPQGRNTEAFF	TGTGCCAGCAGTTTACCTCAAGGAAGGAACACTGAAGCTTTCTTT	TRBJ1-1	-	TRBV28	-
CSARTDFSYANTGELFF	TGCAGTGCTAGGACAGACTTCTCCTACGCGAACACCGGGGAGCTGTTTTTT	TRBJ2-2	-	TRBV20-1	many
CASSAGDTGELFF	TGTGCCAGCAGTGCAGGGGACACCGGGGAGCTGTTTTTT	TRBJ2-2	-	TRBV6-4	many
CSASGLGRSTDTQYF	TGCAGTGCTTCAGGACTAGGGCGTAGCACAGATACGCAGTATTTT	TRBJ2-3	TRBD2	TRBV20-1	many
CSARRGAQETQYF	TGCAGTGCTAGGCGGGGGGCACAAGAGACCCAGTACTTC	TRBJ2-5	TRBD2	TRBV20-1	many
CATSDLPSGAEQFF	TGTGCCACCAGTGATTTGCCTAGCGGGGCCGAGCAGTTCTTC	TRBJ2-1	TRBD2	TRBV24-1	-
CASSSPLLGPDTQYF	TGTGCCAGCAGCTCCCCGTTGTTGGGGCCAGATACGCAGTATTTT	TRBJ2-3	-	TRBV5-6	-
CASSLRQEQEAFF	TGTGCCAGCAGCTTAAGGCAGGAGCAAGAAGCTTTCTTT	TRBJ1-1	-	TRBV7-2	many
CAIRVNTEAFF	TGTGCCATCAGGGTGAACACTGAAGCTTTCTTT	TRBJ1-1	-	TRBV10-3	many
CASATPTSYNSPLHF	TGTGCCAGTGCGACCCCCACGTCCTATAATTCACCCCTCCACTTT	TRBJ1-6	-	TRBV7-2	-
CASSATGANEKLFF	TGTGCCAGCAGCGCCACAGGGGCTAATGAAAAACTGTTTTTT	TRBJ1-4	TRBD1	TRBV9	once
CASSKAPRSQPGELFF	TGTGCCAGCAGCAAAGCGCCAAGATCCCAGCCCGGGGAGCTGTTTTTT	TRBJ2-2	-	TRBV21-1	-
CASSLGLAAEQFF	TGTGCCAGCAGTTTAGGACTAGCCGCTGAGCAGTTCTTC	TRBJ2-1	TRBD2	TRBV12-3/TRBV12-4	many
CASSLGHGTGSNYGYTF	TGTGCCAGCAGCTTGGGCCATGGGACAGGGTCAAACTATGGCTACACCTTC	TRBJ1-2	TRBD1	TRBV5-5	few
CSVEGGIYGYTF	TGCAGCGTTGAAGGAGGGATCTATGGCTACACCTTC	TRBJ1-2	-	TRBV29-1	many
CSALLGVSTNEKLFF	TGCAGTGCTCTACTAGGGGTATCAACTAATGAAAAACTGTTTTTT	TRBJ1-4	-	TRBV20-1	-
CATSSRLGQGAQAFF	TGTGCCACCAGCAGCCGCCTTGGACAGGGGGCACAAGCTTTCTTT	TRBJ1-1	TRBD1	TRBV15	many
CASSLGPIGHEQFF	TGTGCCAGCAGCCTAGGCCCCATCGGGCATGAGCAGTTCTTC	TRBJ2-1	-	TRBV3-1	-
CASSQAYEQYF	TGTGCCAGCAGTCAGGCCTACGAGCAGTACTTC	TRBJ2-7	-	TRBV7-9	few
CSASVWGQGAETQYF	TGCAGTGCTTCCGTTTGGGGACAGGGTGCGGAGACCCAGTACTTC	TRBJ2-5	TRBD1	TRBV20-1	-
CASSLAVKNTEAFF	TGTGCCAGCAGCTTAGCAGTTAAGAACACTGAAGCTTTCTTT	TRBJ1-1	-	TRBV7-2	many
CSVEDAGWDEQYF	TGCAGCGTTGAAGACGCGGGGTGGGACGAGCAGTACTTC	TRBJ2-7	-	TRBV29-1	few
CASSWQGRTGELFF	TGTGCCAGCAGTTGGCAGGGGCGGACCGGGGAGCTGTTTTTT	TRBJ2-2	-	TRBV6-2/TRBV6-3	few
CSASEAGGRYNEQFF	TGCAGTGCTAGCGAGGCGGGGGGCCGCTACAATGAGCAGTTCTTC	TRBJ2-1	TRBD2	TRBV20-1	many
CASSASGTRYEQYF	TGTGCCAGCAGTGCCTCCGGGACGAGATACGAGCAGTACTTC	TRBJ2-7	-	TRBV12-3/TRBV12-4	many
CASSQGTGEPFF	TGTGCCAGCAGTCAGGGCACCGGGGAGCCGTTTTTT	TRBJ2-2	-	TRBV12-3/TRBV12-4	-
CASSLVPDQYNEQFF	TGCGCCAGCAGCTTGGTTCCTGACCAATACAATGAGCAGTTCTTC	TRBJ2-1	-	TRBV5-1	few
CSAKETNYGYTF	TGCAGTGCTAAAGAAACTAACTATGGCTACACCTTC	TRBJ1-2	-	TRBV20-1	-
CASSYSTSSWDTQYF	TGTGCCAGCAGTTACTCGACCAGCTCGTGGGATACGCAGTATTTT	TRBJ2-3	-	TRBV6-5	few
CASSQGTNRGSYNEQFF	TGTGCCAGCAGCCAAGGGACGAACAGGGGCTCCTACAATGAGCAGTTCTTC	TRBJ2-1	TRBD1	TRBV11-1	once
CASSGTGVNQPQHF	TGTGCCAGCAGTGGGACAGGGGTAAATCAGCCCCAGCATTTT	TRBJ1-5	TRBD1	TRBV6-1	few
CSAPRRGQRNQPQHF	TGCAGTGCTCCCCGGAGGGGTCAAAGGAATCAGCCCCAGCATTTT	TRBJ1-5	-	TRBV20-1	many
CAISDGQLGIGNTIYF	TGTGCCATCAGTGACGGACAGCTGGGCATCGGAAACACCATATATTTT	TRBJ1-3	-	TRBV10-3	many